The next 2 T cell receptor beta chains were all read from a single sample in a study of breast tumors, draining lymph nodes, adjacent tissues. TCRdb fed the multiplex PCR reads into MiXCR, producing one record per CDR3 protein. The sample includes some 120,000 distinct CDR3 sequences, over 20% of them seen just once. Breast cancer patients provided tissue from their axillary draining lymph nodes. Sequences were obtained from axillary lymph node tissue. The receptors originated from a female donor with breast cancer. Some clones in this sample may be carry-over from other donors' samples.

Of note for this clonotype: This clone may be a read error of a much larger clone one base away. The CDR3 loop is CASSRQDAYEQYF. The CDR3 DNA reads TGTGCCAGCAGTCGGCAGGACGCCTACGAGCAGTACTTC. The chain recombines TRBV27 with TRBJ2-7; D is undetermined. This CDR3 is 13 amino acids long. Germline assignment: CDR1 MNHEY and CDR2 SMNVEV (reference sequence). The V end lost 5 bases, the J end lost 2 bases, and 10 bases lay between the germline ends.

Details on this clonotype: Being one base from a much bigger clone, this may be a read error. This chain connects TRBV11-2 to TRBJ2-7, with D unclear. The germline V gene has CDR1 SGHAT and CDR2 FQNNGV. CDR3 length: 11 residues. The CDR3 loop is CASSLDWALTF. CDR3 in DNA: TGTGCCAGCAGCTTAGATTGGGCGCTGACATTC.